This T cell receptor (beta chain) is from a study of blood T cell repertoires in COVID-19. The V and J ends lost 5 bases and 2 bases, in that order; junction bases with no gene match: 7. There are 15 residues in the CDR3. Germline lookup yields CDR1 WSHSY and CDR2 SAAADI. Clones were read by immunoSEQ multiplex PCR, and TCRdb kept only the in-frame ones, dropping some. The data hold over 60,000 clones, with 80% to 90% observed a single time. The clonotype comes from a man aged 40-49 years with acute or convalescent COVID-19. Specimen: peripheral blood. The chain carries TRBV10-2 and TRBJ2-7, with 9 bases fitting TRBD1. The CDR3 nucleotides read TGCGCCAGCAGTTACGACAGGGGGAAGGCCTACGAGCAGTACTTC. It is translated as CASSYDRGKAYEQYF.